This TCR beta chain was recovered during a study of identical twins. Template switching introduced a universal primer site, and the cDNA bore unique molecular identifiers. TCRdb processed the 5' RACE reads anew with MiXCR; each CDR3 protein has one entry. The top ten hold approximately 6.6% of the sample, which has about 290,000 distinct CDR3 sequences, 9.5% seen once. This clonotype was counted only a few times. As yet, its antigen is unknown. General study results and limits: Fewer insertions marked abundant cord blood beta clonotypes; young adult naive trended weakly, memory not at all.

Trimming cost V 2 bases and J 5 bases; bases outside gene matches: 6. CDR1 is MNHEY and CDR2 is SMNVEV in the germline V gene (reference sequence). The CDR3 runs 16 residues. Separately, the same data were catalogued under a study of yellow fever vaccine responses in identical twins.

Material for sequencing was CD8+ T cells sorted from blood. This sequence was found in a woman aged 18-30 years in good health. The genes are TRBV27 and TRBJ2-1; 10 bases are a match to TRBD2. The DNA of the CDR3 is TGTGCCAGCAGTTTAGGTTCGCTAGCGGGAGACAATGAGCAGTTCTTC. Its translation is CASSLGSLAGDNEQFF.